This T cell receptor (beta chain) was sequenced during a study of T cells in localized non-small cell lung cancer. From germline, CDR1 is MNHNS and CDR2 SASEGT. This CDR3 spans 13 amino acids. V was trimmed by 2 bases and J by 0 bases, leaving 2 bases between them. The sample holds a few counts of this clone. The antigen remains undetermined. Sequencing used immunoSEQ multiplex PCR; TCRdb keeps in-frame clones, though not all of them. The data hold some 30,000 clones, with around 82% observed a single time. Study-level findings and limits: Compared with tumor, uninvolved adjacent lung displayed greater T cell clonality, ranking highest overall. Longer overall survival was seen with higher T cell density measured in blood.

Here the sequenced sample was peripheral blood, taken before any cancer treatment. The rearrangement uses TRBV6-1 and TRBJ2-1; no firm D call. The origin of this receptor is a male donor older than 55 with stage II squamous cell lung carcinoma. The CDR3 DNA follows: TGTGCCAGCAGTGAAAACTCCTACAATGAGCAGTTCTTC. It specifies CASSENSYNEQFF.